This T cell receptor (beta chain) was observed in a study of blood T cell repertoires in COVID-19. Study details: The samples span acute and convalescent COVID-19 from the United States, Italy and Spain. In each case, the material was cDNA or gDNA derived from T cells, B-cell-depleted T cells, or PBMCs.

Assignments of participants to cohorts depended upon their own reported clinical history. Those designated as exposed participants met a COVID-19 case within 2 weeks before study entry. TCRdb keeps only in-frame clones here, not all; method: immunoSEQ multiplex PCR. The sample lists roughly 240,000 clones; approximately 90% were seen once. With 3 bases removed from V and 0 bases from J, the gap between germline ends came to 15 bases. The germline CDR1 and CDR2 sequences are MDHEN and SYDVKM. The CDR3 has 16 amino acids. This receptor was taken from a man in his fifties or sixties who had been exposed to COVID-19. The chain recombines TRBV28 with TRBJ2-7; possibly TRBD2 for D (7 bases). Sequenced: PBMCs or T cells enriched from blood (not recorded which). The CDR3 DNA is TGTGCCAGCAGTTTGGGGGGAGGGGGTAGCTCCTACGAGCAGTACTTC. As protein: CASSLGGGGSSYEQYF. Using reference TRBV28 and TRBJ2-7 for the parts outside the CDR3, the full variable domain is DVKVTQSSRYLVKRTGEKVFLECVQDMDHENMFWYRQDPGLGLRLIYFSYDVKMKEKGDIPEGYSVSREKKERFSLILESASTNQTSMYLCASSLGGGGSSYEQYFGPGTRLTVT.